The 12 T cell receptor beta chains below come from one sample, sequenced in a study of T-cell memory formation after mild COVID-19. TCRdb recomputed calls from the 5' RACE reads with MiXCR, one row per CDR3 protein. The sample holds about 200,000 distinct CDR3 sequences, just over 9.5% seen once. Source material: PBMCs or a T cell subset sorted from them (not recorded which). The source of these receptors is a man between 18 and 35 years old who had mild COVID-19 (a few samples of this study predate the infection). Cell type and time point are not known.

This chain's CDR3 is CASSLGGGGAIETQYF. CDR3 sequence (DNA): TGTGCCAGCAGCTTGGGTGGCGGGGGGGCCATTGAGACCCAGTACTTC. J is TRBJ2-5 and V is TRBV5-4; 9 nucleotides agree with TRBD2. The V gene end was trimmed by 0 bases and the J gene end by 5 bases; junction bases not matched to a gene: 8. Germline CDR1 is SGHNT and CDR2 is YYREEE (reference sequence). The CDR3 extends over 16 amino acids.

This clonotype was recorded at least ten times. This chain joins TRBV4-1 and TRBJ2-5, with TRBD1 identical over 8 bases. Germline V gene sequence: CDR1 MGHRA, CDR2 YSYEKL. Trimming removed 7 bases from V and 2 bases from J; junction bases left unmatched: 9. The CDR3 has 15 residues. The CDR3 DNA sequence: TGCGCCAGCAAGCTGGGGTGGGACAGGCAAGAGACCCAGTACTTC. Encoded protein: CASKLGWDRQETQYF.

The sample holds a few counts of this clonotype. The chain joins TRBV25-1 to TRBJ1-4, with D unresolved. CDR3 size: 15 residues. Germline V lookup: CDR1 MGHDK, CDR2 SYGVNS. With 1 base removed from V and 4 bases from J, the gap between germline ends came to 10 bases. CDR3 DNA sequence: TGTGCCAGCAGTGAATCCATACGGGATAATGAAAAACTGTTTTTT. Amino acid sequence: CASSESIRDNEKLFF.

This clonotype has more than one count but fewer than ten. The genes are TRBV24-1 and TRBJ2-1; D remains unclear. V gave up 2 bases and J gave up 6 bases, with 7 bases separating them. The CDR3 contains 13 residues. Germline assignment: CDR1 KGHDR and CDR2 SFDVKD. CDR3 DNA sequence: TGTGCCACCAGTGATTACGGAATCAATGAGCAGTTCTTC. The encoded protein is CATSDYGINEQFF.

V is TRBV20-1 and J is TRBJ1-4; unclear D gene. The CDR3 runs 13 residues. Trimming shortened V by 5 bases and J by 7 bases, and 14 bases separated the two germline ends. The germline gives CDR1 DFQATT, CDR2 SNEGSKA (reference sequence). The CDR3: CSAYGPLGEKLFF. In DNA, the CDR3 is TGCAGTGCTTACGGGCCCTTAGGTGAAAAACTGTTTTTT.

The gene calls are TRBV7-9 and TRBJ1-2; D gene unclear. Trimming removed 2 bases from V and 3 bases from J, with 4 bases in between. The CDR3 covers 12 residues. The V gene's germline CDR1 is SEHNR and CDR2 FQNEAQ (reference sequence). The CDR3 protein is CASSLSDYGYTF. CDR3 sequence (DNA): TGTGCCAGCAGCTTATCAGACTATGGCTACACCTTC.

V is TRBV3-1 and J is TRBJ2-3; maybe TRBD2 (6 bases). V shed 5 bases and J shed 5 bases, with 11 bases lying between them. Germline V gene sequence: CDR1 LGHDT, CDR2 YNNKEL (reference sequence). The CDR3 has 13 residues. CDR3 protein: CASSARGGDTQYF. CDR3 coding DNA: TGTGCCAGCAGCGCCCGGGGAGGAGATACGCAGTATTTT.

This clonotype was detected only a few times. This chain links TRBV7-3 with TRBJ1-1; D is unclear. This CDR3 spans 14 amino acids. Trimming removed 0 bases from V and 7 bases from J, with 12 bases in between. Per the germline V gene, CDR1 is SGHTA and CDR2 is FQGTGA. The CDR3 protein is CASSLTGSALEAFF. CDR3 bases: TGTGCCAGCAGCTTAACGGGTTCTGCGCTTGAAGCTTTCTTT.

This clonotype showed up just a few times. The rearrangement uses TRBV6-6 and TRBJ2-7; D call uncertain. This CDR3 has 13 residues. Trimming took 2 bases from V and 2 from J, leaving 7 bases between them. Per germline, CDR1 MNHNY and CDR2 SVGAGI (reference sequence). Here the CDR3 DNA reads TGTGCCAGCAGTTACCCCGGACCCTACGAGCAGTACTTC. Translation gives CASSYPGPYEQYF.

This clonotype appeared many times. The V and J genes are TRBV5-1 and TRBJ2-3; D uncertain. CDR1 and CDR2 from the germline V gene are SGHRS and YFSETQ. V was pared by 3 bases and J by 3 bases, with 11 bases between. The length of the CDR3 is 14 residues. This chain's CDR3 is CASSWTFGTDTQYF. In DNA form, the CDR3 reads TGCGCCAGCAGCTGGACCTTCGGGACAGATACGCAGTATTTT.

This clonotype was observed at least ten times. The DNA of the CDR3 is TGTGCCAGTCGCCCGGGACTAGCGGGGGGCGACTCCTACAATGAGCAGTTCTTC. Amino acid sequence: CASRPGLAGGDSYNEQFF. The chain carries TRBV12-3 or TRBV12-4 and TRBJ2-1; 15 bases map to TRBD2. V gave up 9 bases and J gave up 0 bases; unmatched junction bases: 9. The CDR3 is 18 residues long.

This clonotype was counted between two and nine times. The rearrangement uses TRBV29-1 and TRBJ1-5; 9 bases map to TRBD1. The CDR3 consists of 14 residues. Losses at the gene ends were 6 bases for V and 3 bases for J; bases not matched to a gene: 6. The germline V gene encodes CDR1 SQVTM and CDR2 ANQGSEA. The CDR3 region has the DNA TGCAGCGTGATTACAGGGGGCAACAATCAGCCCCAGCATTTT. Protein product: CSVITGGNNQPQHF.